These 21 T cell receptor beta chains were sequenced from one sample in a study of beta chain features in type 1 diabetes. What was sequenced were expressed TCRB transcripts, since all of the isolated RNA had been reverse transcribed. The table came from immunoSEQ multiplex PCR; TCRdb's copy has only in-frame clones and leaves some out. The sample lists 900,000 or so clones; roughly 17% were seen once. The source material was naive CD4+ T cells from blood. The receptors stem from a woman in her late teens or twenties in good health.

This clone showed up just a few times. V gene TRBV18 combines with J gene TRBJ2-6; no reliable D call. V was cut by 3 bases and J by 1 base, with 10 bases left in between. Per germline, CDR1 KGHSH and CDR2 LQKENI. The CDR3 is 16 amino acids. The CDR3 DNA sequence: TGTGCCAGCTCACCCGTGTCAGGTTCTGGGGCCAACGTCCTGACTTTC. Translated: CASSPVSGSGANVLTF.

This clone was detected only a few times. This rearrangement joins TRBV7-9 to TRBJ2-7; weak D call: TRBD1 (6 bases). V was cut by 5 bases and J by 5 bases, with 13 bases left in between. The CDR3 length is 13 residues. Germline loops: CDR1 SEHNR, CDR2 FQNEAQ (reference sequence). In DNA form, the CDR3 reads TGTGCCAGCAGCCAAACGACAGGTCACGAGCAGTACTTC. Its protein is CASSQTTGHEQYF.

This clone has a handful of counts. The chain has TRBV2 and TRBJ1-5; 7 bases are shared with TRBD1. J lost 3 bases, V lost 6 bases, and 5 bases had no gene match. The CDR3 is 14 residues long. Germline V gene lookup returns CDR1 SNHLY and CDR2 FYNNEI. The CDR3 loop is CASSLQGNNQPQHF. CDR3 coding DNA: TGTGCCAGCAGCCTACAGGGGAACAATCAGCCCCAGCATTTT.

This clone was seen more than once but under ten times. The chain combines TRBV7-2 with TRBJ1-4, with unresolved D. CDR1 and CDR2 from the germline V gene are SGHTA and FQGNSA. The length of the CDR3 is 16 residues. V was clipped by 1 base and J by 0 bases, with 9 bases between them. CDR3 bases: TGTGCCAGCAGCTTAGATCCTTGGGCAACTAATGAAAAACTGTTTTTT. It specifies CASSLDPWATNEKLFF.

This chain uses TRBV30 with TRBJ2-7; 10 bases align to TRBD2. The CDR3 is made up of 14 amino acids. Trimming took 3 bases from V and 2 from J; bases not matched to a gene: 4. Germline CDR1 is GTSNPN and CDR2 is SVGIG (reference sequence). The CDR3 loop is CAWRGTSEPYEQYF. In DNA form, the CDR3 reads TGTGCCTGGAGGGGGACTAGCGAACCCTACGAGCAGTACTTC.

The chain carries TRBV7-2 and TRBJ2-7; TRBD1 matches 10 bases. Germline values: CDR1 SGHTA, CDR2 FQGNSA. Trimming at V came to 5 bases and at J to 0 bases, leaving 7 bases not matched to a gene. The CDR3 is made up of 16 amino acids. As DNA, the CDR3 is TGTGCCAGCAGCCGGGACCGGGACAGGGGCTCCTACGAGCAGTACTTC. The encoded protein is CASSRDRDRGSYEQYF.

This clone was detected only a few times. The rearrangement joins TRBV28 to TRBJ2-1; no clear D gene. The CDR3 is made up of 17 amino acids. Trimming took off 5 bases at V and 4 bases at J, with 21 bases between the two ends. CDR1 and CDR2 (germline): MDHEN, SYDVKM. The CDR3 nucleotides read TGTGCCAGCAGTCCCCCTCGCCGCAGGCCTACTTACAATGAGCAGTTCTTC. It is translated as CASSPPRRRPTYNEQFF.

The chain has TRBV15 and TRBJ2-7; 9 bases are shared with TRBD1. After removal of 0 bases from V and 7 bases from J, the junction contained 7 bases not matched to a gene. The CDR3 has 15 residues. Germline lookup yields CDR1 LNHNV and CDR2 YYDKDF (reference sequence). CDR3 DNA: TGTGCCACCAGCAGAGAGTGGGACAGGGTAAGAGAGCAGTACTTC. This translates into CATSREWDRVREQYF.

This clone was counted only a few times. V usage is TRBV11-1 and J usage is TRBJ1-3; a weak D match, TRBD1 (5 bases). Trimming took off 2 bases at V and 0 bases at J, with 8 bases between the two ends. Germline V gives CDR1 SGHAT, CDR2 FQDESV (reference sequence). CDR3 length equals 15 residues. CDR3 bases: TGTGCCAGCAGCTTATCGGGACTCTCTGGAAACACCATATATTTT. This translates into CASSLSGLSGNTIYF.

As regards this clone: An end of the junction differs from the germline gene, which may be a read error. The V gene is TRBV7-2, the J gene TRBJ1-1; maybe TRBD1 (6 bases). Germline assignment: CDR1 SGHTA and CDR2 FQGNSA. The CDR3 runs 12 residues. CDR3 in amino acids: CASSSDAREGVF. For the CDR3, the DNA is TGTGCCAGCAGCTCCGACGCCAGGGAGGGGGTTTTT.

This clone showed up just a few times. This chain connects TRBV6-5 to TRBJ2-2; D uncertain. CDR1 is MNHEY and CDR2 is SVGAGI in the germline V gene. Trimming stripped 6 bases from V and 6 bases from J, with 11 bases between. The CDR3 covers 13 residues. The CDR3 DNA sequence: TGTGCCAGCAGGCCAGTAATTGCCGGGGAGCTGTTTTTT. Translation: CASRPVIAGELFF.

This clone occurred a few times. CDR3 nucleotide sequence: TGTGCCAGCAGTTACTCCGCAAGTCGGGCGGTCTACGAGCAGTACTTC. Translating gives CASSYSASRAVYEQYF. The chain combines TRBV6-5 with TRBJ2-7; D is unclear. CDR3 length: 16 amino acids. CDR1 MNHEY and CDR2 SVGAGI come from the germline V gene. V gave up 0 bases and J gave up 3 bases, with 15 bases separating them.

The chain couples TRBV11-2 to TRBJ2-1; no clear D gene. The germline V and J ends were trimmed by 5 bases and 9 bases, with 20 bases remaining between them. CDR1 and CDR2 (germline): SGHAT, FQNNGV. There are 15 residues in the CDR3. CDR3 region: CASSPLSFLASEQFF. The CDR3 DNA sequence: TGTGCCAGCAGCCCCCTCTCCTTCTTGGCAAGTGAGCAGTTCTTC.

This clone was seen a few times. The rearrangement joins TRBV29-1 to TRBJ2-5; weak D call: TRBD2 (6 bases). The CDR3 is 15 residues long. Germline assignment: CDR1 SQVTM and CDR2 ANQGSEA. V was cut by 3 bases and J by 2 bases, with 16 bases left in between. The CDR3, as DNA: TGCAGCGTTGACAGTAGTCGGGAGTATCAAGAGACCCAGTACTTC. Protein sequence: CSVDSSREYQETQYF.

This chain connects TRBV28 to TRBJ2-6, with D unresolved. The CDR3 covers 13 residues. The V gene's germline CDR1 is MDHEN and CDR2 SYDVKM. Trimming shortened V by 10 bases and J by 2 bases, and 9 bases separated the two germline ends. The DNA for the CDR3 is TGTGCCACCTTAATCGCTGGGGCCAACGTCCTGACTTTC. Translated: CATLIAGANVLTF.

This clone turned up a few times. V gene TRBV7-2 combines with J gene TRBJ1-2; D is unresolved. Looked up from germline, CDR1 is SGHTA and CDR2 is FQGNSA. There are 14 residues in the CDR3. Trimming cost V 4 bases and J 8 bases, with 17 bases left between them. This CDR3 is CASSSFLQYRGYTF. The CDR3 DNA follows: TGTGCCAGCAGCTCGTTTCTCCAATATCGGGGCTACACCTTC.

The chain links TRBV2 to TRBJ2-3; perhaps TRBD1 as D (5 bases). The CDR3 has 13 amino acids. Per the germline V gene, CDR1 is SNHLY and CDR2 is FYNNEI. V was cut by 6 bases and J by 2 bases, with 9 bases left in between. The CDR3 nucleotides read TGTGCCAGCAGGGGGCTGGACACAGATACGCAGTATTTT. This sequence encodes CASRGLDTDTQYF.

This clone has ten or more counts. The chain recombines TRBV21-1 with TRBJ1-4. TRBV21-1 is labeled a pseudogene. CDR3 length equals 14 residues. In DNA form, the CDR3 reads TGTGCCAGCAGCCCGGGCACCCGGTATGAAAAACTGTTTTTT. It encodes CASSPGTRYEKLFF.

This clone has just a few counts. A junction end diverges from the germline sequence, so it may reflect a read error. The V call is TRBV5-6, the J call TRBJ1-2; a weak D match, TRBD1 (6 bases). Germline V gene data show CDR1 as SGHDT and CDR2 as YYEEEE. The CDR3 covers 11 residues. CDR3 sequence: CASSSFRQEIF. The CDR3 DNA reads as TGTGCCAGCAGCTCCTTTAGACAGGAGATCTTC.

V usage is TRBV28 and J usage is TRBJ2-1; 7 bases line up with TRBD2. Trimming took 2 bases from V and 5 from J; bases not matched to a gene: 6. The CDR3 sequence is 15 residues long. Germline V CDR1 and CDR2: MDHEN, SYDVKM. The CDR3 is CASSLPGLSHNEQFF. The CDR3 coding sequence is TGTGCCAGCAGTTTACCGGGACTATCGCACAATGAGCAGTTCTTC. Full variable domain (remainder filled in from reference TRBV28 and TRBJ2-1): DVKVTQSSRYLVKRTGEKVFLECVQDMDHENMFWYRQDPGLGLRLIYFSYDVKMKEKGDIPEGYSVSREKKERFSLILESASTNQTSMYLCASSLPGLSHNEQFFGPGTRLTVL.

The rearrangement uses TRBV10-3 and TRBJ2-2; TRBD1 agrees at 8 bases. The junction had 7 bases not matched to a gene; V was cut back by 8 bases and J by 2 bases. Per germline, CDR1 ENHRY and CDR2 SYGVKD. The CDR3 covers 15 residues. Here the CDR3 DNA reads TGTGCCATCGACGCCGGACAGGGAAACACCGGGGAGCTGTTTTTT. This encodes CAIDAGQGNTGELFF.